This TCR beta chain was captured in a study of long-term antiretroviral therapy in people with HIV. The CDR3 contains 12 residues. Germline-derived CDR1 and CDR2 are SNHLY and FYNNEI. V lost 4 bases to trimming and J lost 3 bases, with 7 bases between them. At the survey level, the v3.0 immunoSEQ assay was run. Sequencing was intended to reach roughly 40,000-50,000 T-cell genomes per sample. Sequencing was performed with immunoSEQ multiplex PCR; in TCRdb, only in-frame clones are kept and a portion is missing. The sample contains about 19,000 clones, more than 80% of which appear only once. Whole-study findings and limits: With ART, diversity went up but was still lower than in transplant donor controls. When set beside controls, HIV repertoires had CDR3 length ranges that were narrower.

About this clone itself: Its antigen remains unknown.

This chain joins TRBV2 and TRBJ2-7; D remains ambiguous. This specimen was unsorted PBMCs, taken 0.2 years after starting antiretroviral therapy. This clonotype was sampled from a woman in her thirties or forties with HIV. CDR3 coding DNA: TGTGCCAGCAGTGGCTCTTACTACGAGCAGTACTTC. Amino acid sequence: CASSGSYYEQYF.